The entry below gives a single T cell receptor beta chain sequence along with its context. The V end was cut by 0 bases, the J end by 4 bases, with 10 bases between. The CDR3 spans 14 residues. CDR1 and CDR2 (germline): MNHNS, SASEGT. The diagnosis in patients was locally advanced or metastatic urothelial carcinoma. Into every PCR, synthetic TCR analog templates were spiked. Measured with immunoSEQ multiplex PCR; TCRdb has only the in-frame clones, and not every one. The sample lists tens of thousands of clones, roughly 84% occurring once. The source of the sample is a study of PD-L1 blockade in urothelial cancer.

The sample was PBMCs, taken around atezolizumab (anti-PD-L1) treatment. The V gene is TRBV6-1, the J gene TRBJ2-7; D possibly corresponds to TRBD2 (5 bases). This sequence was found in a man between 65 and 85 years old with urothelial cancer. The CDR3 reads CASSEAGRPYEQYF. CDR3 DNA: TGTGCCAGCAGTGAAGCTGGGAGACCTTACGAGCAGTACTTC.